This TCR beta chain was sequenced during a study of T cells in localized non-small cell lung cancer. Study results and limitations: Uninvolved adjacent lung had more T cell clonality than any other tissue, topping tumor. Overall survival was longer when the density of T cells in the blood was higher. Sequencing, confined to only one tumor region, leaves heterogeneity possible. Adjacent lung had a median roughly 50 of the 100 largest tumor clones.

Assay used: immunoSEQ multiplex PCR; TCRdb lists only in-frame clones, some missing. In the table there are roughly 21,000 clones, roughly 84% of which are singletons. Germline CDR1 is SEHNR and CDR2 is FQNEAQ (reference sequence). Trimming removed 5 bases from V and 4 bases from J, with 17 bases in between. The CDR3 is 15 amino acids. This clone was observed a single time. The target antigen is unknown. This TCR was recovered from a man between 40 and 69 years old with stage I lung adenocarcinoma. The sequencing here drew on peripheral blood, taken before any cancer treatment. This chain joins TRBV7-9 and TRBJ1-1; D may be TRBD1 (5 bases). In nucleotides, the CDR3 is TGTGCCAGCAGCCAGGCCCGGACACTGGGCACTGAAGCTTTCTTT. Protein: CASSQARTLGTEAFF.